Each of the 16 T cell receptor beta chains below was sequenced from the same sample in a study of T cells after yellow fever vaccination. TCRdb ran MiXCR on the 5' RACE reads and lists one entry per CDR3 protein. The sample carries some 350,000 distinct CDR3 sequences, over 8% recorded once. Sequencing was performed on PBMCs, taken on the day of the first yellow fever vaccination. These TCRs come from a man younger than 35 who received the YFV17D yellow fever vaccine.

This clonotype was seen a handful of times. This chain joins TRBV29-1 and TRBJ2-1, with 9 bases matching TRBD2. V shed 4 bases, J shed 8 bases, and the junction held 3 bases outside the gene matches. Germline V gives CDR1 SQVTM, CDR2 ANQGSEA. The CDR3 contains 12 residues. The CDR3 DNA sequence: TGCAGCGTTGGTTCTAGCGGGGATGAGCAGTTCTTC. Its protein is CSVGSSGDEQFF.

This clonotype was picked up a small number of times. The V call is TRBV7-8, the J call TRBJ2-2; TRBD2 agrees at 10 bases. This CDR3 region has 15 residues. Germline CDR1 SGHVS, CDR2 FQNEAQ. J gave up 5 bases and V 5 bases, and 5 bases lay outside the gene matches. The CDR3 nucleotides read TGTGCCAGCAGCCCAGCGGGGGGGCGGACCGGGGAGCTGTTTTTT. Residues: CASSPAGGRTGELFF. Supplemented by reference TRBV7-8 and TRBJ2-2, the full variable domain reads GAGVSQSPRYKVAKRGQDVALRCDPISGHVSLFWYQQALGQGPEFLTYFQNEAQLDKSGLPSDRFFAERPEGSVSTLKIQRTQQEDSAVYLCASSPAGGRTGELFFGEGSRLTVL.

This chain links TRBV11-2 with TRBJ2-3; 10 bases line up with TRBD2. In germline, CDR1 is SGHAT, CDR2 FQNNGV. The CDR3 totals 21 residues. The junction had 24 bases not matched to a gene; V was cut back by 5 bases and J by 4 bases. Here the CDR3 reads CASSKPLGSGGLPGSPDTQYF. Here the CDR3 DNA reads TGTGCCAGCAGCAAACCGCTGGGTAGCGGGGGGCTACCGGGTTCACCAGATACGCAGTATTTT. The whole variable domain, remainder taken from reference TRBV11-2 and TRBJ2-3, is EAGVAQSPRYKIIEKRQSVAFWCNPISGHATLYWYQQILGQGPKLLIQFQNNGVVDDSQLPKDRFSAERLKGVDSTLKIQPAKLEDSAVYLCASSKPLGSGGLPGSPDTQYFGPGTRLTVL.

This clonotype was seen ten or more times. The DNA for the CDR3 is TGTGCCAGCAGTTCGGATCAAGACGGAAAAAGAAGGTTCTTC. Its protein product is CASSSDQDGKRRFF. The chain employs TRBV12-3 or TRBV12-4 and TRBJ2-1; the D is unclear. The V end was cut by 4 bases, the J end by 15 bases, with 22 bases between. This CDR3 spans 14 amino acids.

The rearrangement joins TRBV5-1 to TRBJ2-7; D tentatively fits TRBD1 or TRBD2 (7 bases each). Germline V gives CDR1 SGHRS, CDR2 YFSETQ. The CDR3 spans 13 residues. Trimming removed 6 bases from V and 5 bases from J, with 15 bases in between. The CDR3 protein is CASKGRGPHEQYF. Written as DNA, the CDR3 is TGCGCCAGCAAGGGGAGGGGGCCCCACGAGCAGTACTTC.

This clonotype was recorded many times. The chain has TRBV12-3 or TRBV12-4 and TRBJ2-3; 10 nucleotides align to TRBD2. The CDR3 is made up of 15 amino acids. The ends lost 6 bases at V and 2 bases at J; junction bases unmatched: 5. CDR3 sequence: CASRVLAGSTDTQYF. CDR3 sequence (DNA): TGTGCCAGCAGGGTACTAGCGGGGTCCACAGATACGCAGTATTTT.

This clonotype has more than one count but fewer than ten. This sequence joins TRBV5-6 and TRBJ2-4; 7 bases align to TRBD1. CDR3 length equals 14 residues. Germline CDR1 is SGHDT and CDR2 is YYEEEE. The J segment lost 5 bases and the V segment lost 4 bases, leaving 6 bases of the junction unmatched. CDR3 sequence reads: CASSRDRVENIQYF. Here the CDR3 DNA reads TGTGCCAGCAGCCGGGACAGAGTCGAAAACATTCAGTACTTC. Full variable domain (outside the CDR3, taken from reference TRBV5-6 and TRBJ2-4): DAGVTQSPTHLIKTRGQQVTLRCSPKSGHDTVSWYQQALGQGPQFIFQYYEEEERQRGNFPDRFSGHQFPNYSSELNVNALLLGDSALYLCASSRDRVENIQYFGAGTRLSVL.

There are many counts of this clonotype. This chain uses TRBV9 with TRBJ2-1, with 8 bases that match TRBD2. Trimming took 4 bases from V and 4 from J; bases not matched to a gene: 13. This CDR3 comprises 17 residues. CDR1 SGDLS and CDR2 YYNGEE come from the germline V gene. Here the CDR3 reads CASSPGAASGSYNEQFF. Written as DNA, the CDR3 is TGTGCCAGCAGCCCTGGGGCGGCTAGCGGGTCTTACAATGAGCAGTTCTTC. Looking up the rest from reference TRBV9 and TRBJ2-1 gives the full variable domain: DSGVTQTPKHLITATGQRVTLRCSPRSGDLSVYWYQQSLDQGLQFLIQYYNGEERAKGNILERFSAQQFPDLHSELNLSSLELGDSALYFCASSPGAASGSYNEQFFGPGTRLTVL.

V gene TRBV6-2 or TRBV6-3 combines with J gene TRBJ2-1; 7 positions agree with TRBD1. The germline gives CDR1 MNHEY, CDR2 SVGEGT. V trimming: 2 bases; J trimming: 2 bases; junction bases outside the gene matches: 12. The CDR3 loop spans 18 amino acids. The chain's CDR3 is CASSYRPSDRRPYNEQFF. Written as DNA, the CDR3 is TGTGCCAGCAGTTACCGTCCCTCGGACAGGCGACCCTACAATGAGCAGTTCTTC.

This chain joins TRBV27 and TRBJ1-1; no reliable D call. Trimming cost V 5 bases and J 0 bases, with 16 bases left between them. Germline V gives CDR1 MNHEY, CDR2 SMNVEV (reference sequence). This CDR3 has 16 amino acids. CDR3 region: CASSVSRQVLNTEAFF. In DNA, the CDR3 is TGTGCCAGCAGTGTGAGCCGGCAGGTGTTGAACACTGAAGCTTTCTTT.

The table lists this clonotype with a few counts. CDR3 bases: TGTGCCAGCAGTTACTCGTGGAGACCCGGGGAAAACATTCAGTACTTC. It encodes CASSYSWRPGENIQYF. The chain joins TRBV6-2 or TRBV6-3 to TRBJ2-4; TRBD2 might be the D (5 bases). Germline CDR1 reads MNHEY; CDR2 reads SVGEGT. CDR3 length: 16 amino acids. The V and J ends lost 0 bases and 5 bases respectively, with 14 bases between them.

This clonotype occurred a few times. The J gene is TRBJ1-3, the V gene TRBV6-5, with 11 positions matching TRBD1. Trimming at V came to 5 bases and at J to 4 bases, leaving 10 bases not matched to a gene. Germline V gene data show CDR1 as MNHEY and CDR2 as SVGAGI. This CDR3 region has 17 residues. CDR3 region: CASSLTGTGGSGNTIYF. The CDR3 DNA reads TGTGCCAGCAGTCTCACCGGGACAGGGGGATCCGGAAACACCATATATTTT.

The genes are TRBV7-8 and TRBJ1-6, with TRBD1 as a possible D gene (5 bases). V shed 7 bases and J shed 8 bases, with 24 bases lying between them. In germline, CDR1 is SGHVS, CDR2 FQNEAQ. This CDR3 comprises 17 residues. The DNA for the CDR3 is TGTGCCAGCACTATTGAACGGGCTAGGCAGGGATATTCACCCCTCCACTTT. Residues: CASTIERARQGYSPLHF.

This clonotype appeared many times. The chain is built from TRBV7-2 and TRBJ1-1, with a tentative D call TRBD1 (6 bases). Trimming stripped 3 bases from V and 4 bases from J, with 12 bases between. This CDR3 has 14 amino acids. CDR1 SGHTA and CDR2 FQGNSA come from the germline V gene. This CDR3 is CASSFGTPVTEAFF. The CDR3 DNA follows: TGTGCCAGCAGCTTTGGGACACCGGTCACTGAAGCTTTCTTT.

This rearrangement joins TRBV4-1 to TRBJ2-6; D call uncertain. V was cut by 0 bases and J by 4 bases, with 7 bases left in between. CDR1 and CDR2 from the germline V gene are MGHRA and YSYEKL. The CDR3 sequence is 15 residues long. CDR3 sequence reads: CASSQENIGANVLTF. Written as DNA, the CDR3 is TGCGCCAGCAGCCAAGAGAATATCGGGGCCAACGTCCTGACTTTC.

There are many counts of this clonotype. The chain is built from TRBV20-1 and TRBJ2-2, with a possible D match to TRBD2 (5 bases). The CDR3 consists of 13 residues. Trimming stripped 4 bases from V and 4 bases from J, with 10 bases between. Germline V CDR1 and CDR2: DFQATT, SNEGSKA (reference sequence). CDR3 residues: CSAIPSGTGELFF. Written as DNA, the CDR3 is TGCAGTGCTATCCCGAGCGGCACCGGGGAGCTGTTTTTT.